Following are 8 T cell receptor beta chains from one sample sequenced in a study of blood T cell repertoires in COVID-19 (dated by TCRdb to the early 2020s). The method behind the library was the immunoSEQ multiplex PCR assay. TCRdb retrieved this table from immuneACCESS and kept in-frame rearrangements only. Not all clones are present; in checked studies, unresolved V genes account for under half, and no reason is known for the remainder. The sample includes roughly 320,000 clones, with more than 75% observed a single time. The leading ten clones occupy around 4% of the sample. The sequencing input was PBMCs or T cells enriched from blood (not recorded which). The receptors derive from a man aged 30 to 45 who had recovered from COVID-19.

This clone was recorded a few times. The chain has TRBV6-5 and TRBJ1-1, with D possibly being TRBD1 (6 bases). Between the trimmed V and J ends, which lost 1 base and 5 bases, there was a span of 17 bases. Germline V gene data show CDR1 as MNHEY and CDR2 as SVGAGI. The CDR3 is 16 residues long. The chain's CDR3 is CASSYYLETGRTEAFF. CDR3 nucleotides: TGTGCCAGCAGTTACTACCTAGAGACAGGAAGGACTGAAGCTTTCTTT.

The gene calls are TRBV9 and TRBJ1-2; weak D call: TRBD1 (6 bases). This CDR3 region has 15 residues. Trimming took 0 bases from V and 4 from J, leaving 13 bases between them. Looked up from germline, CDR1 is SGDLS and CDR2 is YYNGEE. CDR3 region: CASSVAQGEGYGYTF. CDR3 coding DNA: TGTGCCAGCAGCGTAGCACAGGGAGAGGGCTATGGCTACACCTTC. Together with reference TRBV9 and TRBJ1-2, the CDR3 gives the full variable domain: DSGVTQTPKHLITATGQRVTLRCSPRSGDLSVYWYQQSLDQGLQFLIQYYNGEERAKGNILERFSAQQFPDLHSELNLSSLELGDSALYFCASSVAQGEGYGYTFGSGTRLTVV.

The J gene is TRBJ1-6, the V gene TRBV28, with D hard to call. Per the germline V gene, CDR1 is MDHEN and CDR2 is SYDVKM. The CDR3 covers 17 residues. Trimming pared 2 bases from V and 7 bases from J, leaving 18 bases between. Written as DNA, the CDR3 is TGTGCCAGCAGTTTAGGGTACGCGGGTAGTGGGAATTCACCCCTCCACTTT. Protein sequence: CASSLGYAGSGNSPLHF.

The chain joins TRBV19 to TRBJ2-3; 11 bases fit TRBD2. V shed 6 bases and J 0 bases; nucleotides not matched to a gene: 2. This CDR3 is 15 amino acids long. Germline lookup yields CDR1 LNHDA and CDR2 SQIVND (reference sequence). CDR3: CASSRTSGSTDTQYF. Here the CDR3 DNA reads TGTGCCAGTAGCAGGACTAGCGGGAGCACAGATACGCAGTATTTT.

V and J are TRBV11-2 and TRBJ1-1; TRBD1 aligns across 11 bases. The V gene's germline CDR1 is SGHAT and CDR2 FQNNGV. The CDR3 sequence is 15 residues long. V lost 3 bases to trimming and J lost 4 bases; unmatched junction nucleotides: 4. In DNA, the CDR3 is TGTGCCAGCAGCTTTGGGACAGGGGGTTCCACTGAAGCTTTCTTT. It is translated as CASSFGTGGSTEAFF.

The V gene is TRBV5-1, the J gene TRBJ2-7; 8 bases are shared with TRBD1. The CDR3 covers 16 residues. Germline V gives CDR1 SGHRS, CDR2 YFSETQ. The V segment lost 7 bases and the J segment 7 bases; nucleotides outside the gene matches: 19. CDR3 bases: TGCGCCAGCCAATCCACCTCACAGGGGGGAGTCCCGGAGCAGTACTTC. Its protein product is CASQSTSQGGVPEQYF. The entire variable domain, with the rest obtained from reference TRBV5-1 and TRBJ2-7, is as follows: KAGVTQTPRYLIKTRGQQVTLSCSPISGHRSVSWYQQTPGQGLQFLFEYFSETQRNKGNFPGRFSGRQFSNSRSEMNVSTLELGDSALYLCASQSTSQGGVPEQYFGPGTRLTVT.

The chain combines TRBV19 with TRBJ1-2; 9 bases line up with TRBD1. The CDR3 spans 14 residues. CDR1 is LNHDA, CDR2 SQIVND, per germline (reference sequence). Germline trimming cut 4 bases from V and 4 bases from J; bases unmatched to any gene: 4. The chain's CDR3 is CASSTTGGGYGYTF. The CDR3 nucleotides read TGTGCCAGTAGTACCACAGGGGGCGGCTATGGCTACACCTTC.

This CDR3 reads CATRPLAGTRRGSPTDTQYF. CDR3 bases: TGTGCCACCAGGCCCCTTGCCGGGACTAGACGGGGGAGCCCCACAGATACGCAGTATTTT. The chain has TRBV7-8 and TRBJ2-3, with 8 bases aligning to TRBD2. With V trimmed by 10 bases and J by 2 bases, 26 bases remained unmatched. CDR3 length: 20 residues. The germline V gene has CDR1 SGHVS and CDR2 FQNEAQ.